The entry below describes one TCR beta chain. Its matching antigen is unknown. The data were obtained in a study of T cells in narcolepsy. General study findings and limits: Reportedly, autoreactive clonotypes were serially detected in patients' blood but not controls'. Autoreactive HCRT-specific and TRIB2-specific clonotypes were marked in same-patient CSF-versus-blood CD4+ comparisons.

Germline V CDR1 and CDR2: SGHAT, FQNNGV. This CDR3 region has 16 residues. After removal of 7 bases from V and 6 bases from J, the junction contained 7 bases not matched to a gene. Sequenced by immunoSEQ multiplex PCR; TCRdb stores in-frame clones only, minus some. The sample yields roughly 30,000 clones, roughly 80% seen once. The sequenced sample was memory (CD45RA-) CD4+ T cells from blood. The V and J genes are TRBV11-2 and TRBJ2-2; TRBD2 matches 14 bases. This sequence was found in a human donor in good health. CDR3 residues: CASTRTSGRKAGELFF. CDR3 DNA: TGTGCCAGCACTCGGACTAGCGGGAGGAAGGCCGGGGAGCTGTTTTTT.